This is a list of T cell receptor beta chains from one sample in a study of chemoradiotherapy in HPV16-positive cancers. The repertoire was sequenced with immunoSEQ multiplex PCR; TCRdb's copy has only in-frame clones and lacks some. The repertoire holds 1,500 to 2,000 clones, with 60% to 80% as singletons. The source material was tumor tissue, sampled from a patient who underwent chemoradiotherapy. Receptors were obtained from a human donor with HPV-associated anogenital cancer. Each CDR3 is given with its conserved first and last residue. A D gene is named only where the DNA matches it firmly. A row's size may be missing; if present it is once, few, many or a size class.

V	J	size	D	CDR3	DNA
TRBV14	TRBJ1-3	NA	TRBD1	CASSQLTGMGNTIYF	TGTGCCAGCAGCCAATTGACAGGGATGGGAAACACCATATATTTT
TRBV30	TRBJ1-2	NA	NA	CAWQNRARGYGYTF	TGTGCCTGGCAAAACAGGGCCCGGGGGTATGGCTACACCTTC
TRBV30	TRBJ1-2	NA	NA	CAWRSLSIGYTF	TGTGCCTGGAGGTCCCTGTCGATCGGCTACACCTTC
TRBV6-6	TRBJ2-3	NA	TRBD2	CATSTLAGGGTQYF	TGTGCCACCTCCACCCTAGCGGGGGGGGGTACGCAGTATTTT
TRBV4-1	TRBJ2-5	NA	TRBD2	CASSQVSAGGRETQYF	TGCGCCAGCAGCCAAGTTTCGGCGGGGGGACGGGAGACCCAGTACTTC
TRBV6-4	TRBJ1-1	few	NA	CASSDGRNTEAFF	TGTGCCAGCAGTGACGGCAGGAACACTGAAGCTTTCTTT
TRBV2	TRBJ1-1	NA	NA	CASSPLNTEAFF	TGTGCCAGCAGTCCCCTAAACACTGAAGCTTTCTTT
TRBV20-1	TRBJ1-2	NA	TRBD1	CSASTGQGYTF	TGCAGTGCTTCGACAGGGCAGGGCTACACCTTC
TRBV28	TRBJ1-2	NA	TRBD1	CASSSGTGANYGYTF	TGTGCCAGCAGTTCCGGGACAGGAGCTAACTATGGCTACACCTTC
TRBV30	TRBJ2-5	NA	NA	CAWSVRRQETQYF	TGTGCCTGGAGTGTTCGGAGACAAGAGACCCAGTACTTC
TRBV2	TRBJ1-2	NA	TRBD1	CASSLGQGYGYTF	TGTGCCAGCAGTCTGGGACAGGGGTATGGCTACACCTTC
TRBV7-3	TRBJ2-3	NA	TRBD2	CASSELAGGDTQYF	TGTGCCAGCAGCGAACTAGCGGGAGGGGATACGCAGTATTTT
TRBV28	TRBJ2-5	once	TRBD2	CASSSSGSRGETQYF	TGTGCCAGCAGTTCTAGCGGGAGTAGAGGAGAGACCCAGTACTTC
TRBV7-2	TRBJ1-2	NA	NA	CASSHPPGQGGYTF	TGTGCCAGCAGCCACCCGCCTGGGCAAGGTGGCTACACCTTC
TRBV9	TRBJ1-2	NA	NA	CASSGGFDGYTF	TGTGCCAGCAGCGGGGGGTTTGATGGCTACACCTTC
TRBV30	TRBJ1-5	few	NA	CAWTQTGGGQPQHF	TGTGCCTGGACCCAGACTGGAGGTGGTCAGCCCCAGCATTTT
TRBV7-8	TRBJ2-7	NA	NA	CASSPRTSSYEQYF	TGTGCCAGCAGCCCAAGGACCAGCTCCTACGAGCAGTACTTC
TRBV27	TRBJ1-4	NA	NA	CASSPTGRRTNEKLFF	TGTGCCAGCAGTCCGACAGGTAGAAGGACTAATGAAAAACTGTTTTTT
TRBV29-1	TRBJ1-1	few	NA	CSVRSLGNTEAFF	TGCAGCGTTCGATCACTCGGGAACACTGAAGCTTTCTTT
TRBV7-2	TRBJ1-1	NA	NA	CASSLGVTEAFF	TGTGCCAGCAGCCTAGGGGTCACTGAAGCTTTCTTT
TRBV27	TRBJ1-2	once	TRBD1	CASSLGPGGGGYTF	TGTGCCAGCAGTTTGGGCCCAGGGGGCGGAGGCTACACCTTC
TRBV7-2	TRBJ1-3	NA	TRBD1	CASSWLGQGKNTIYF	TGTGCCAGCAGCTGGTTAGGACAGGGAAAAAACACCATATATTTT
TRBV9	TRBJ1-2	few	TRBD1	CASSEPGGQRLNYGYTF	TGTGCCAGCAGCGAGCCGGGGGGACAGCGACTGAACTATGGCTACACCTTC
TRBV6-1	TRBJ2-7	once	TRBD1	CASSEAQRQGAYEQYF	TGTGCCAGCAGTGAAGCGCAGCGACAGGGGGCCTACGAGCAGTACTTC
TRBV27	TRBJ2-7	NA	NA	CASIAQGSHEQYF	TGTGCCAGCATTGCTCAGGGTTCCCACGAGCAGTACTTC
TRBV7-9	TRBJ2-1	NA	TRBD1	CASSLAGPGGDEQFF	TGTGCCAGCAGCTTAGCGGGTCCAGGGGGCGATGAGCAGTTCTTC
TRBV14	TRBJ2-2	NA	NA	CASSQGAAGELFF	TGTGCCAGCAGCCAAGGGGCGGCCGGGGAGCTGTTTTTT
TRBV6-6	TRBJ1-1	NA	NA	CASGDFLGAEAFF	TGTGCCAGCGGTGACTTTCTGGGCGCTGAAGCTTTCTTT
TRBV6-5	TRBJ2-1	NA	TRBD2	CASSYTGLAGNEQFF	TGTGCCAGCAGTTACACGGGACTAGCGGGGAATGAGCAGTTCTTC
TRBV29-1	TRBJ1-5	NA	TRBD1	CSVQDRENQPQHF	TGCAGCGTCCAAGACAGGGAGAATCAGCCCCAGCATTTT
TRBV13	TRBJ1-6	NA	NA	CASSQTGAGSPLHF	TGTGCCAGCAGCCAAACCGGGGCGGGATCACCCCTCCACTTT
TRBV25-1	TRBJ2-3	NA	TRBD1	CASTTGTVTRDTDTQYF	TGTGCCAGCACTACCGGGACAGTAACGCGAGACACAGATACGCAGTATTTT
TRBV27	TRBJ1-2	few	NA	CASSLGAAYGYTF	TGTGCCAGCAGTTTAGGGGCAGCCTATGGCTACACCTTC
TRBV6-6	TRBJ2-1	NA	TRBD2	CVTSGSYNEQFF	TGTGTTACTAGCGGGAGCTACAATGAGCAGTTCTTC
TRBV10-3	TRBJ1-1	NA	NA	CAIRGSHPEAFF	TGTGCCATCAGGGGCTCACATCCTGAAGCTTTCTTT
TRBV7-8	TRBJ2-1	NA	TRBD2	CASSLGFLAGGNEQFF	TGTGCCAGCAGCTTAGGCTTTCTAGCGGGAGGCAATGAGCAGTTCTTC
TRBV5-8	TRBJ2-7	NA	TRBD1	CASSLGTGEYEQYF	TGTGCCAGCAGCTTGGGGACAGGGGAATACGAGCAGTACTTC
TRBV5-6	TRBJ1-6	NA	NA	CASSWRSTNRDSPLHF	TGTGCCAGCAGCTGGCGCTCCACCAACAGGGATTCACCCCTCCACTTT
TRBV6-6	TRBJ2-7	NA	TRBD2	CASSYSASGVHEQYF	TGTGCCAGCAGTTACTCGGCCAGCGGGGTCCACGAGCAGTACTTC
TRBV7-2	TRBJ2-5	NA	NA	CASRGGYETQYF	TGTGCCAGCAGGGGGGGTTACGAGACCCAGTACTTC
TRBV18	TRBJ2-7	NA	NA	CASSPTGPYEQYF	TGTGCCAGCTCACCTACGGGACCATACGAGCAGTACTTC
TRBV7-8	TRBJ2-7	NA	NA	CASSSNTRNRDRSSYEQYF	TGTGCCAGCAGCTCGAATACCCGGAACCGGGACCGAAGCTCCTACGAGCAGTACTTC
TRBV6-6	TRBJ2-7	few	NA	CASSYSLNRDEQYF	TGTGCCAGCAGTTACTCGTTAAACCGGGACGAGCAGTACTTC
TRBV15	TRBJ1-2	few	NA	CATSRDRAGFGYTF	TGTGCCACCAGCAGAGATCGGGCAGGGTTTGGCTACACCTTC
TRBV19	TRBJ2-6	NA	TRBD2	CASSIGLSGLAVSGANVLTF	TGTGCCAGTAGTATAGGCCTATCGGGACTAGCGGTCTCTGGGGCCAACGTCCTGACTTTC
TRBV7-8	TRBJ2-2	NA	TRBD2	CASSLVGRRLAGDNTGELFF	TGTGCCAGCAGCTTAGTAGGCAGGAGACTAGCGGGAGATAACACCGGGGAGCTGTTTTTT